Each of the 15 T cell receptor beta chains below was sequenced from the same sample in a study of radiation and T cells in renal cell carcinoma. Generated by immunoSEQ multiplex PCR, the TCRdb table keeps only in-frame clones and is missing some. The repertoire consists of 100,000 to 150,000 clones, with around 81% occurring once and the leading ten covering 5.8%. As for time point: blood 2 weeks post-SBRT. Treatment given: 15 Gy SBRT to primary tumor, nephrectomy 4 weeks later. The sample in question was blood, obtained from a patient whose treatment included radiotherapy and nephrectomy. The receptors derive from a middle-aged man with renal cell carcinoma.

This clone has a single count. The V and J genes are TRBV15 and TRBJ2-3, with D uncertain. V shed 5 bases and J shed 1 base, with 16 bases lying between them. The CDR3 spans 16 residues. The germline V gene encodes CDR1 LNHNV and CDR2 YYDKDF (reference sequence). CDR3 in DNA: TGTGCCACCAGCGTACGGTTGGAGAGTCGCACAGATACGCAGTATTTT. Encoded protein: CATSVRLESRTDTQYF.

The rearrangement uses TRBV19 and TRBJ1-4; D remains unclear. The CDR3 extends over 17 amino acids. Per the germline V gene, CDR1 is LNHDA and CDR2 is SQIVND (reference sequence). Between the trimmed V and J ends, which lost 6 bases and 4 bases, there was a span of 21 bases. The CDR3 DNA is TGTGCCAGTAGGAAACAGCGTCCGGCGGGCGGTAATGAAAAACTGTTTTTT. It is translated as CASRKQRPAGGNEKLFF.

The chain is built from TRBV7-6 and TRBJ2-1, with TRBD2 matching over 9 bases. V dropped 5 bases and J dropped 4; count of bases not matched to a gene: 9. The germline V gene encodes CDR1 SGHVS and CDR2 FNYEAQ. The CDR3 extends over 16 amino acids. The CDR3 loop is CASSDPLAGTYNEQFF. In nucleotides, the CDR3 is TGTGCCAGCAGCGACCCGCTAGCGGGGACGTACAATGAGCAGTTCTTC. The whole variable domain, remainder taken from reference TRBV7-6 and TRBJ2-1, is GAGVSQSPRYKVTKRGQDVALRCDPISGHVSLYWYRQALGQGPEFLTYFNYEAQQDKSGLPNDRFSAERPEGSISTLTIQRTEQRDSAMYRCASSDPLAGTYNEQFFGPGTRLTVL.

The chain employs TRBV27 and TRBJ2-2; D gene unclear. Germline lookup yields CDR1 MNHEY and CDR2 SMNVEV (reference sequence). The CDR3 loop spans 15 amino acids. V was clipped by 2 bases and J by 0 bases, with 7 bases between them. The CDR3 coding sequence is TGTGCCAGCAGTTTACACAGTACGAACACCGGGGAGCTGTTTTTT. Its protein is CASSLHSTNTGELFF.

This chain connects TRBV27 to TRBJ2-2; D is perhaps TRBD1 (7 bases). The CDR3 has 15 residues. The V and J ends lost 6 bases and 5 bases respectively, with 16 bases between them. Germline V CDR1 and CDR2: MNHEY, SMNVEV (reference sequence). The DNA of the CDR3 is TGTGCCAGCAGCTTAAAGACAGGGAGGACCGGGGAGCTGTTTTTT. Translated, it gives CASSLKTGRTGELFF.

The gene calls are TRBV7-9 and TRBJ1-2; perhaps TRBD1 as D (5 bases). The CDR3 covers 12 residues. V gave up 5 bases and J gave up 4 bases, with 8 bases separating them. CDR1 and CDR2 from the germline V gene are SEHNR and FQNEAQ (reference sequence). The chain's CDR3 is CASSTDSYGYTF. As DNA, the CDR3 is TGTGCCAGCAGCACCGACAGCTATGGCTACACCTTC.

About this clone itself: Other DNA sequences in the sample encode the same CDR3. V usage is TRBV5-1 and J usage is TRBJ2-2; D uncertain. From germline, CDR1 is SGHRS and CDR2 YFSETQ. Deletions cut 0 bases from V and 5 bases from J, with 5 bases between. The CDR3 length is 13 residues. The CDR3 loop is CASSLGNTGELFF. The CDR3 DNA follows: TGCGCCAGCAGCTTGGGCAATACCGGGGAGCTGTTTTTT. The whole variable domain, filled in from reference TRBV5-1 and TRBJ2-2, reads KAGVTQTPRYLIKTRGQQVTLSCSPISGHRSVSWYQQTPGQGLQFLFEYFSETQRNKGNFPGRFSGRQFSNSRSEMNVSTLELGDSALYLCASSLGNTGELFFGEGSRLTVL.

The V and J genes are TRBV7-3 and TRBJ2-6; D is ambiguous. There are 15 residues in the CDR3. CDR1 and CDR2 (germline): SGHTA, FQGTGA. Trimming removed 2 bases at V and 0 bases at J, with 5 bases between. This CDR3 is CASSLWGSGANVLTF. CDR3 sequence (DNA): TGTGCCAGCAGCTTATGGGGCTCTGGGGCCAACGTCCTGACTTTC. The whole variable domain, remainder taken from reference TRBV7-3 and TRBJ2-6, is GAGVSQTPSNKVTEKGKYVELRCDPISGHTALYWYRQSLGQGPEFLIYFQGTGAADDSGLPNDRFFAVRPEGSVSTLKIQRTERGDSAVYLCASSLWGSGANVLTFGAGSRLTVL.

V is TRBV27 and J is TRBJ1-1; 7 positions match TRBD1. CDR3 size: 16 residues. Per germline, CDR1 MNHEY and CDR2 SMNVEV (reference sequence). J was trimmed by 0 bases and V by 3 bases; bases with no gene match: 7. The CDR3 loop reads CASSFQTGVVNTEAFF. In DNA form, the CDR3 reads TGTGCCAGCAGTTTTCAAACAGGGGTAGTGAACACTGAAGCTTTCTTT.

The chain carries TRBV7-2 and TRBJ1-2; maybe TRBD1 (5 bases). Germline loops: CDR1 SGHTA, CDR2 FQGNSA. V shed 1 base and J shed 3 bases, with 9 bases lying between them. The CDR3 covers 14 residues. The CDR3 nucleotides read TGTGCCAGCAGCTTAGGAGGGGCGGACTATGGCTACACCTTC. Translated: CASSLGGADYGYTF.

The CDR3 sequence: CASRGKGGPADTQYF. The CDR3 bases are TGTGCCAGCAGGGGGAAGGGAGGGCCCGCAGATACGCAGTATTTT. This chain connects TRBV28 to TRBJ2-3; 7 bases fit TRBD2. The CDR3 has 15 amino acids. Germline CDR1 reads MDHEN; CDR2 reads SYDVKM. The V and J ends lost 6 bases and 4 bases, in that order; junction bases with no gene match: 10.

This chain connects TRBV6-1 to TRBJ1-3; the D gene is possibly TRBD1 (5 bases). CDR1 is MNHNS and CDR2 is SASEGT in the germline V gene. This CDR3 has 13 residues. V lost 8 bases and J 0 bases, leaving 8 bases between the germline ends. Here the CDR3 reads CASDSTSGNTIYF. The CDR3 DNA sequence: TGTGCCAGCGACAGTACCTCTGGAAACACCATATATTTT.

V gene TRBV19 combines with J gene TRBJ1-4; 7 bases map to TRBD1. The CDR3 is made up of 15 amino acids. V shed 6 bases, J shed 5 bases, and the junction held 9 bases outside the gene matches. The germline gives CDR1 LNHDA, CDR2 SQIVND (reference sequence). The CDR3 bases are TGTGCCAGTAGCGAGAACCGGGACAGCAATGAAAAACTGTTTTTT. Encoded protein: CASSENRDSNEKLFF.

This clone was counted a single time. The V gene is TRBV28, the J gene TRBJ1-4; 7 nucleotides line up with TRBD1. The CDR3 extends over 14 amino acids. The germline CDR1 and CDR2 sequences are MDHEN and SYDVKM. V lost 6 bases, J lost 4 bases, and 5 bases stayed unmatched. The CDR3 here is CASSRDRVNEKLFF. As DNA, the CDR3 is TGTGCCAGCAGCCGGGACAGAGTTAATGAAAAACTGTTTTTT.

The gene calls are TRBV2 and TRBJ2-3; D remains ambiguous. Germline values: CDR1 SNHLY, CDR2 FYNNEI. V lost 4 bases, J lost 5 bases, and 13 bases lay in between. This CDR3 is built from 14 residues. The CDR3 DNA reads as TGTGCCAGCAGTGTGGCGACCCGAGTAGATACGCAGTATTTT. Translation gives CASSVATRVDTQYF.